The entry that follows covers one T cell receptor (beta chain) sequence. This clonotype came up a few times. The clone's antigen remains unknown. One base away there is no much larger clone; base qualities are not given. The library was obtained by PCR. DNA from cultured CD4+ T cells was subjected to TCR sequencing with the Oncomine TCR Beta short-read assay at the Johns Hopkins FTIC core. The QIAamp micro DNA kit was used to extract genomic DNA from the cultured CD4+ T cells. Oncomine TCR Beta libraries made from cultured CD4+ T cells were pooled using unique dual indexes and sequenced on an Illumina iSeq 100. Processing in the source paper ran as follows. Non-productive sequences were removed, and CDR3s that did not start with C, did not end with F or W, or were shorter than 7 amino acids were discarded. The MANAFEST web application was used to identify antigen-specific clonotypes by comparing peptide-stimulated wells against reference wells and other culture wells. An FDR below 0.05, an odds ratio above 5, and a productive frequency above 0.1% in at least two of three replicate wells were required for clones to be considered positive. Clonotypes that were significantly expanded in both SARS-CoV-2 spike wells and at least one common cold coronavirus spike condition were defined as cross-reactive. CDR3 homology was assessed with Levenshtein distances (stringdist) and unrooted phylogenetic trees (ape) in R version 3.6.1. TCRdb took the public reads, trimmed them with fastp at Q25, ran MiXCR for clone calling and kept in-frame beta chains. Rows are unified per CDR3 protein, each entry keeping the most common DNA and genes. The V and J calls, along with clone size, are taken from TCRdb and not from the paper's own processing. The sample table lists some 6,000 distinct CDR3 sequences, 40% to 55% of them with a count of one. The ten largest clonotypes hold around a quarter of the sample.

The meaning of the sample's treatment or condition label: 10-day PBMC culture with coronavirus spike peptide pools or control peptides (ViraFEST assay). CD4+ T cells from unexposed donors were collected before the COVID-19 pandemic (2011-2018). The study used the ViraFEST assay, which expanded antigen-specific T cells with peptide pools and then identified expanded clonotypes by TCR sequencing. About 2 million PBMCs per well were cultured in IMDM with roughly 5% human AB serum and about 9.7 IU/ml IL-2, plus 10 ug/ml peptide pools. Half of the culture medium was replaced with fresh IL-2-containing medium on days 3 and 7. Once the cells had been in culture for around ten days, the EasySep CD4+ T cell isolation kit was used to isolate CD4+ T cells by negative selection. As far as cell numbers permitted, CD4+ T cells from unexposed donors were tested for reactivity against SARS-CoV-2 S and N as well as four spike pools from common cold coronaviruses. Ficoll-Paque Plus gradient centrifugation was used to isolate PBMCs from whole blood, and the isolated PBMCs were then either used fresh or cryopreserved at -140C. Triplicate wells were generally used for each culture condition. The leukapheresis product for the unexposed donors was obtained through commercial purchase.

The record originates from a study of vaccination and CD4 T cells after COVID-19 (dated by TCRdb to 2021 to 2024). For context, the study as a whole: Six males and four females were included in the convalescent cohort, with two Hispanic individuals, seven Caucasians, two Asians and one multiracial person represented. Participants got two doses of the Pfizer-BioNTech BNT162b2 vaccine (n=8) or two doses of the Moderna mRNA-1273 vaccine (n=2). Post-COVID blood samples were collected from convalescent patients a median of around 96 days after diagnosis, with a range of roughly 30 to 161 days. Post-vaccine blood samples were collected a median of approximately eleven weeks after the second vaccine dose, ranging from roughly 12 to 250 days. Overlapping spike peptide pools from SARS-CoV-2 and from the common cold coronaviruses HCoV-NL63, HCoV-OC43 and HCoV-229E were used as culture stimuli. In control cultures, a CEFX viral epitope pool was used as positive control, an HIV-1 Nef peptide pool was used as negative control, or no peptide was added. The spike-specific CD4+ TCR repertoire was compared before and after mRNA vaccination in approximately ten COVID-19 convalescent patients and several infection-naive healthy vaccine recipients. In an earlier paper using these donors, memory CD4+ T cell crossreactivity between SARS-CoV-2 and common cold coronavirus spike proteins was assessed at the TCR clonotype level.

Broad study findings and their caveats: Of the vaccine-specific clones found in convalescent patients, nearly all (304 of 307) were mono-reactive for SARS-CoV-2 spike instead of being cross-reactive with common cold coronaviruses. Although the median number of SARS-CoV-2-reactive clonotypes went up from fewer than 25 after infection to some 40 after vaccination, the increase was not significant. The study included relatively few convalescent patients and did not analyze early timepoints after natural infection. Among the post-vaccine SARS-CoV-2-reactive clones in convalescent patients, a median 86.3% showed up only after vaccination, which suggests vaccine-specific priming.

This TCR came from a human donor in good health. The sample taken for sequencing was CD4+ T cells from blood, cultured in vitro.

The DNA is as follows: TGTGCCAGCAGGACGGATCCGTATGGCTACACCTTC. Translation gives CASRTDPYGYTF. The V and J segments used are TRBV28 and TRBJ1-2; no D gene is confidently identified. The CDR1 and CDR2 encoded by the germline V gene are MDHEN and SYDVKM. Between the V and J ends, shortened by 6 bases and 5 bases respectively, the junction contains 10 bases. The CDR3 runs 12 residues from the cysteine to the phenylalanine. Solely the CDR3 DNA is kept, with 36 bases framed from the first base.